This T cell receptor beta chain stems from a study of blood T cell repertoires in COVID-19. Study context: Acute and convalescent COVID-19 samples came from the United States, Italy and Spain.

The length of the CDR3 is 17 residues. V dropped 4 bases and J dropped 4 bases, with 23 bases sitting between them. CDR1 is SGHKS and CDR2 is YYEKEE in the germline V gene (reference sequence). In the source study's methods: The assay estimated nucleated cells by amplifying reference gene primers. Here immunoSEQ multiplex PCR was the method, and the copy in TCRdb shows in-frame clones only, minus some. V and J calls and clone size come straight from that table; D and trimming were deduced from the DNA. The table includes some 190,000 clones, around 84% detected once. Participants spanned ages about 18 to 90 years and resided in 24 US areas. Grouping used clinical history reported by participants in a survey and questionnaire.

Sequences were obtained from PBMCs or T cells enriched from blood (not recorded which). The chain uses TRBV5-5 and TRBJ2-5; perhaps TRBD1 as D (6 bases). This receptor was obtained from a young man with acute COVID-19. The CDR3 loop reads CASSPNVGRRGGETQYF. CDR3 nucleotides: TGTGCCAGCAGCCCTAACGTGGGACGTCGAGGGGGAGAGACCCAGTACTTC.